This T cell receptor (beta chain) was recorded in a study of radiation and T cells in renal cell carcinoma. Assay used: immunoSEQ multiplex PCR; TCRdb lists only in-frame clones, some missing. Among about 25,000 clones listed, 58% were seen once. Comments on this clone: Its antigen is currently unknown.

The ends were cut back, 2 bases at V and 3 bases at J, with 9 bases in the middle. Germline V gives CDR1 SGHDN, CDR2 FVKESK. This CDR3 has 14 residues. Study-level results: Dominant CDR3 motifs were more common in irradiated tumors than controls. Top 100 clonotypes averaged about 50% in irradiated versus roughly 43% in nephrectomy-only tumors.

Treatment noted: treatment-naive control, cytoreductive nephrectomy. This sample comprised tumor tissue, obtained from a patient whose treatment was nephrectomy without radiotherapy. This TCR came from a man between 35 and 55 years old with renal cell carcinoma. The V and J genes are TRBV14 and TRBJ2-3; D is possibly TRBD1 (6 bases). CDR3 DNA: TGTGCCAGCAGCCAAATCACAGGGACAGATACGCAGTATTTT. It specifies CASSQITGTDTQYF. The full variable domain, completed using reference TRBV14 and TRBJ2-3, is EAGVTQFPSHSVIEKGQTVTLRCDPISGHDNLYWYRRVMGKEIKFLLHFVKESKQDESGMPNNRFLAERTGGTYSTLKVQPAELEDSGVYFCASSQITGTDTQYFGPGTRLTVL.